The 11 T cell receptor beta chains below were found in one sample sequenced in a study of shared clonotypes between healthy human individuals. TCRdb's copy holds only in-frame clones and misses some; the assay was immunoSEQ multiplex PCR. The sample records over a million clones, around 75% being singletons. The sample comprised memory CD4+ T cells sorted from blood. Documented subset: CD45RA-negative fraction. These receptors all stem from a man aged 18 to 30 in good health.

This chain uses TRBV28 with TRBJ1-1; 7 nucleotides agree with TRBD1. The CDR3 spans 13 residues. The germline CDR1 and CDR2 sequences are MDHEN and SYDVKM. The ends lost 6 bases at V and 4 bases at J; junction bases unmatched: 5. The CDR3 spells CASRPTGSTEAFF. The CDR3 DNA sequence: TGTGCCAGCAGACCGACAGGGTCCACTGAAGCTTTCTTT.

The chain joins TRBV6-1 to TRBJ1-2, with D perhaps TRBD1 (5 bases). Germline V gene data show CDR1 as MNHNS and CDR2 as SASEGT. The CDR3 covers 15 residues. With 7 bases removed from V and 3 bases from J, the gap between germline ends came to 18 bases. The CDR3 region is CASMSRDLGHYGYTF. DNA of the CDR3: TGTGCCAGCATGAGTAGGGACCTCGGGCACTATGGCTACACCTTC.

The CDR3: CASSLAQDSHQPQHF. The CDR3 DNA reads as TGTGCCAGCAGCTTGGCACAGGACAGTCATCAGCCCCAGCATTTT. The rearrangement uses TRBV5-6 and TRBJ1-5; a weak D match, TRBD1 (6 bases). Germline V gives CDR1 SGHDT, CDR2 YYEEEE. The CDR3 loop spans 15 amino acids. Trimming cost V 0 bases and J 5 bases, with 12 bases left between them.

CDR3 region: CASSRPPNTEAFF. The CDR3 DNA sequence: TGTGCCAGCAGCCGGCCCCCGAACACTGAAGCTTTCTTT. The V gene is TRBV5-6, the J gene TRBJ1-1; D remains unclear. The V end lost 4 bases, the J end lost 1 base, and 8 bases lay between the germline ends. Germline V gene lookup returns CDR1 SGHDT and CDR2 YYEEEE. This CDR3 is 13 amino acids long.

CDR3 nucleotide sequence: TGTGCCAGCAGTGTTCTAACAGATACGCAGTATTTT. Translated: CASSVLTDTQYF. V gene TRBV2 combines with J gene TRBJ2-3; no reliable D call. V dropped 4 bases and J dropped 3 bases, with 5 bases sitting between them. The CDR3 is made up of 12 amino acids. The germline gives CDR1 SNHLY, CDR2 FYNNEI.

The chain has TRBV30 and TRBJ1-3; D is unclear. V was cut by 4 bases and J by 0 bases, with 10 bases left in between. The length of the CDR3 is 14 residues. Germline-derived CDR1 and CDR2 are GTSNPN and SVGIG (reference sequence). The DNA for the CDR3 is TGTGCCTGGACTGGCAGCCACTCTGGAAACACCATATATTTT. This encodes CAWTGSHSGNTIYF.

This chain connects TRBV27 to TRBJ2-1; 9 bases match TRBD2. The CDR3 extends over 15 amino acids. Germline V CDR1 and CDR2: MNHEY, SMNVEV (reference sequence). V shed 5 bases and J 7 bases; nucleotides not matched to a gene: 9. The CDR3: CASSGRREGRNEQFF. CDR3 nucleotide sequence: TGTGCCAGCAGTGGTCGGCGGGAGGGCCGGAATGAGCAGTTCTTC.

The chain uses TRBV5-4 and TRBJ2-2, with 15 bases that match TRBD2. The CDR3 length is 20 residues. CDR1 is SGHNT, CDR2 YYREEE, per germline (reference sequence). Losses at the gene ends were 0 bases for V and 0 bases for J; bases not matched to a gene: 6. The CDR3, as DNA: TGTGCCAGCAGCTTGGAGCCGGGACTAGCGGGGGGATCGAACACCGGGGAGCTGTTTTTT. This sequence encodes CASSLEPGLAGGSNTGELFF.

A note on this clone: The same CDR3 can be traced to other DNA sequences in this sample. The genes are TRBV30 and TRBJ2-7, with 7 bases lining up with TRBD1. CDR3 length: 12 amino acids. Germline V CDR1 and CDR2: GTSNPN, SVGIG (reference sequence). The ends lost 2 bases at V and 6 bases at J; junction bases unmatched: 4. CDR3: CAWSRGQGEQYF. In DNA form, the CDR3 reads TGTGCCTGGAGTAGGGGGCAGGGCGAGCAGTACTTC. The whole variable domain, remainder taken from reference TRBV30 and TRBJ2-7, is SQTIHQWPATLVQPVGSPLSLECTVEGTSNPNLYWYRQAAGRGLQLLFYSVGIGQISSEVPQNLSASRPQDRQFILSSKKLLLSDSGFYLCAWSRGQGEQYFGPGTRLTVT.

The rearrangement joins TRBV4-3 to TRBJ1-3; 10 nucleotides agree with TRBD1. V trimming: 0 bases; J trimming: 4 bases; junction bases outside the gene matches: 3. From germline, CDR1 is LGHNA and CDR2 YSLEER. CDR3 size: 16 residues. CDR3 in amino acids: CASSQDDRGPGNTIYF. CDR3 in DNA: TGCGCCAGCAGCCAAGATGACAGGGGGCCAGGAAACACCATATATTTT.

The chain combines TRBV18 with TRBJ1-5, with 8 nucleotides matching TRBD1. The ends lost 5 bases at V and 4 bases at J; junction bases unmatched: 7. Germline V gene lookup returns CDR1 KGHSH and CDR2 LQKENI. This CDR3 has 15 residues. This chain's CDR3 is CASSSVGQGNQPQHF. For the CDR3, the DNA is TGTGCCAGCTCATCAGTCGGACAGGGTAATCAGCCCCAGCATTTT.